A selection of T cell receptor beta chains follows, all from one sample in a study of regulatory T cells in long-lasting Graves disease. A single record per CDR3 protein comes from TCRdb applying MiXCR to the multiplex PCR reads. The table has 350,000 to 450,000 distinct CDR3 sequences, approximately 22% seen once. The input for sequencing was peripheral blood mononuclear cells (PBMCs), taken when the disease was refractory, from a patient treated with antithyroid drugs. The source of these receptors is a female donor with Graves disease. The CDR3 runs from the conserved cysteine through the conserved F or W. The D gene is left open where the match is weak. Not all rows give a size; the values are once, few, many and, for expanded clones, a class.

j_call: TRBJ1-6; v_call: TRBV4-2; d_call: TRBD1; clone_size: few; cdr3_nt: TGTGCCAGCAGCCAAGGGACAGGGGAGAATTCACCCCTCCACTTT; cdr3_aa: CASSQGTGENSPLHF
j_call: TRBJ2-7; v_call: TRBV28; d_call: -; clone_size: many; cdr3_nt: TGTGCCAGCAGCCCCGTGGAAAGGTACGAGCAGTACTTC; cdr3_aa: CASSPVERYEQYF
j_call: TRBJ1-1; v_call: TRBV28; d_call: -; clone_size: many; cdr3_nt: TGTGCCAGCAGTTTTCGTCCCGGGAACACTGAAGCTTTCTTT; cdr3_aa: CASSFRPGNTEAFF
j_call: TRBJ2-7; v_call: TRBV12-3/TRBV12-4; d_call: -; clone_size: many; cdr3_nt: TGTGCCAGCAGACGCGGGGCATCCTACGAGCAGTACTTC; cdr3_aa: CASRRGASYEQYF
j_call: TRBJ1-2; v_call: TRBV29-1; d_call: -; clone_size: -; cdr3_nt: TGCAGCGTTGAACTGGTAAACAGCAGCGGCTACACCTTC; cdr3_aa: CSVELVNSSGYTF
j_call: TRBJ2-1; v_call: TRBV6-1; d_call: -; clone_size: -; cdr3_nt: TGTGCCAGCGATCTTTGGGCAGGTGGTACACAATACAATGAGCAGTTCTTC; cdr3_aa: CASDLWAGGTQYNEQFF
j_call: TRBJ2-7; v_call: TRBV18; d_call: -; clone_size: -; cdr3_nt: TGTGCCAGCCCATACTCACAGAGGGAAAACGAGCAGTACTTC; cdr3_aa: CASPYSQRENEQYF
j_call: TRBJ2-7; v_call: TRBV20-1; d_call: -; clone_size: many; cdr3_nt: TGCAGTGCCCAGTCGAGCGGAAGCTCCTACGAGCAGTACTTC; cdr3_aa: CSAQSSGSSYEQYF
j_call: TRBJ2-7; v_call: TRBV18; d_call: TRBD1; clone_size: -; cdr3_nt: TGTGCCAGCTCTACCACGGGGACAGGGGTTCACGAGCAGTACTTC; cdr3_aa: CASSTTGTGVHEQYF
j_call: TRBJ1-1; v_call: TRBV28; d_call: TRBD1; clone_size: many; cdr3_nt: TGTGCCAGCAGACACGGAGCGACAGGGGGGACTGAAGCTTTCTTT; cdr3_aa: CASRHGATGGTEAFF